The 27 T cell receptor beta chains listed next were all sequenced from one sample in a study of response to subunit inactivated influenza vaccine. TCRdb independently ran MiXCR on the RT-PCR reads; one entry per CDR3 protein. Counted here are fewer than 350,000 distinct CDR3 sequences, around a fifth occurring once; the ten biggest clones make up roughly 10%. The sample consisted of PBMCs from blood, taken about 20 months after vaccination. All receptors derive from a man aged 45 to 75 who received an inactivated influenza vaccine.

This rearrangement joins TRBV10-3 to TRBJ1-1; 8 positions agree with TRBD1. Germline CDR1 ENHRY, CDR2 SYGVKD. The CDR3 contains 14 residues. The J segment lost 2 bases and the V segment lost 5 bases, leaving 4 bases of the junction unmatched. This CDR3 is CAISRTGGNTEAFF. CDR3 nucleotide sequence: TGTGCCATCAGTCGTACAGGGGGTAACACTGAAGCTTTCTTT.

Here the CDR3 reads CASSSSQGRNNQPQHF. The DNA for the CDR3 is TGTGCCAGCAGTTCCTCACAGGGGAGAAACAATCAGCCCCAGCATTTT. V gene TRBV12-3 or TRBV12-4 combines with J gene TRBJ1-5; 7 bases are shared with TRBD1. The CDR3 runs to 16 residues. V lost 4 bases, J lost 3 bases, and 9 bases stayed unmatched.

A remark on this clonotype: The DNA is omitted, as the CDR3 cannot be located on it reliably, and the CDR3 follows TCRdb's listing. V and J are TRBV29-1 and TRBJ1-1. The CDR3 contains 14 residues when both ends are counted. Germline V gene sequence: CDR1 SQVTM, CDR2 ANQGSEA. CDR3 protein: CSVGWGAQNTEASF.

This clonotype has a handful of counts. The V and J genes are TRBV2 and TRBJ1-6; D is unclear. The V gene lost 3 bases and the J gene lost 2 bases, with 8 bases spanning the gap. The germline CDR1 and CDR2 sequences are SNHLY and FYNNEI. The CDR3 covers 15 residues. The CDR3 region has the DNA TGTGCCAGCAGTGAGCAAGGACCCTATAATTCACCCCTCCACTTT. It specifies CASSEQGPYNSPLHF.

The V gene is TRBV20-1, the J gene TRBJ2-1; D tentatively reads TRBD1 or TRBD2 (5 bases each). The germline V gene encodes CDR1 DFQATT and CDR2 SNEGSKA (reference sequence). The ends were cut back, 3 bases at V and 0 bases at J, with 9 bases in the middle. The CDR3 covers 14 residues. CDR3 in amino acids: CSASRDPSYNEQFF. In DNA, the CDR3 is TGCAGTGCTAGCCGGGACCCCTCCTACAATGAGCAGTTCTTC.

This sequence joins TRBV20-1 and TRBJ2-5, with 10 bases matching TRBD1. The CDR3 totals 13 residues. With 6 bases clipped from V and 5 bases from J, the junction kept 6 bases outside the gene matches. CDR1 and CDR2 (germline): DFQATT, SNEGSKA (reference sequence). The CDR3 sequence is CSAPGQGLETQYF. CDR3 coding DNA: TGCAGTGCCCCGGGACAGGGGTTGGAGACCCAGTACTTC.

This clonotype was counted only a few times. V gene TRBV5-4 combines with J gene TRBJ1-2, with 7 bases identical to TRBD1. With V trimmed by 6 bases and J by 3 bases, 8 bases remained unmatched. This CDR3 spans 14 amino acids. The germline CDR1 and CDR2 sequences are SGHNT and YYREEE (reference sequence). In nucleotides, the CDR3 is TGTGCCAGCACCAGGGACAGCCTGGACTATGGCTACACCTTC. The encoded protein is CASTRDSLDYGYTF.

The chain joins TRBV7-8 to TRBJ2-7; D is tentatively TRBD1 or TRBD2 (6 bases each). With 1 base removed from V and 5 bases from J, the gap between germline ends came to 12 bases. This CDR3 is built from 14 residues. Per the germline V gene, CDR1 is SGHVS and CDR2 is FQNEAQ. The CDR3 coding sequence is TGTGCCAGCAGCTTAGAAGATGGGGGGCACGAGCAGTACTTC. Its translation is CASSLEDGGHEQYF.

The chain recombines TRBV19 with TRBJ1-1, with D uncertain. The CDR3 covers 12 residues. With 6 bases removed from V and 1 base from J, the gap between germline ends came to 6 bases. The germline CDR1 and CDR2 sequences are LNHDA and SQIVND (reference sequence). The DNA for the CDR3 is TGTGCCAGTAGGGTCCAGAACACTGAAGCTTTCTTT. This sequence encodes CASRVQNTEAFF.

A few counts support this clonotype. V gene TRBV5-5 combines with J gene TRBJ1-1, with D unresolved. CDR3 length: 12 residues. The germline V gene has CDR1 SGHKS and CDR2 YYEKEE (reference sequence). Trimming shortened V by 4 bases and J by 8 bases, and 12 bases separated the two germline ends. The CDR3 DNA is TGTGCCAGCAGCCGAACCCGCGGGGAAGCTTTCTTT. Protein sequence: CASSRTRGEAFF. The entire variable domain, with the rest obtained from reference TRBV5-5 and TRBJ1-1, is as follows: DAGVTQSPTHLIKTRGQQVTLRCSPISGHKSVSWYQQVLGQGPQFIFQYYEKEERGRGNFPDRFSARQFPNYSSELNVNALLLGDSALYLCASSRTRGEAFFGQGTRLTVV.

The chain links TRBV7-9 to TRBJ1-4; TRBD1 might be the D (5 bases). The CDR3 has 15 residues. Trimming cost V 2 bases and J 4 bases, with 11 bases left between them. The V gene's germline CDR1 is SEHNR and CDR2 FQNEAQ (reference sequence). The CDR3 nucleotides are TGTGCCAGCAGCTTAAGGACAAAAGATAATGAAAAACTGTTTTTT. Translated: CASSLRTKDNEKLFF.

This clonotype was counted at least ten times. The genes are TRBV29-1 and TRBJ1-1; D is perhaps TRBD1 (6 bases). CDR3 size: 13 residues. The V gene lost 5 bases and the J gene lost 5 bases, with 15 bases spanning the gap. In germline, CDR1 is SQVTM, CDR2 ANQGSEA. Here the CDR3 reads CSVHKGGRTEAFF. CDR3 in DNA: TGCAGCGTTCATAAGGGGGGTAGGACTGAAGCTTTCTTT.

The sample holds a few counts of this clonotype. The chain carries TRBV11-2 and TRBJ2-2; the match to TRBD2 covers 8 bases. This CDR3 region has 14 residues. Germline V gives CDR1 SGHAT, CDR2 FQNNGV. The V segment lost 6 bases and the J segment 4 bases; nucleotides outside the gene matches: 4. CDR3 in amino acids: CASRLAASTGELFF. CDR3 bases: TGTGCCAGCAGACTAGCGGCTTCCACCGGGGAGCTGTTTTTT.

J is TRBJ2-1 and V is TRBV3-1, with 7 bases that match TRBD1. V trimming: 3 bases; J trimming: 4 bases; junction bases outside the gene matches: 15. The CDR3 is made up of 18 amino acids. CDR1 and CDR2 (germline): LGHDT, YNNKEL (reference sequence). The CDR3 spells CASSHTRYRGEPYNEQFF. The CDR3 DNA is TGTGCCAGCAGCCATACACGCTACAGGGGAGAACCTTACAATGAGCAGTTCTTC.

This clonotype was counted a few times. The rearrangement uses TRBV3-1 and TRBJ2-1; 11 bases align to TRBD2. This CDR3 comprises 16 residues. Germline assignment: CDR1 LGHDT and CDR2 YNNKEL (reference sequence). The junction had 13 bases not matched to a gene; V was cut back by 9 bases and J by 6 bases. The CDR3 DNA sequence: TGTGCCAGTGGTACTAGCGGGAGTATGGGCTCCAATGAGCAGTTCTTC. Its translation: CASGTSGSMGSNEQFF.

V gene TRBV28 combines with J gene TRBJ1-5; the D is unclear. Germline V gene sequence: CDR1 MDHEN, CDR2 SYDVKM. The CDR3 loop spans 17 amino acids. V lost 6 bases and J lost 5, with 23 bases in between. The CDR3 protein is CASSLPKSIFYYQPQHF. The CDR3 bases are TGTGCCAGCAGCCTCCCTAAAAGTATCTTTTATTATCAGCCCCAGCATTTT.

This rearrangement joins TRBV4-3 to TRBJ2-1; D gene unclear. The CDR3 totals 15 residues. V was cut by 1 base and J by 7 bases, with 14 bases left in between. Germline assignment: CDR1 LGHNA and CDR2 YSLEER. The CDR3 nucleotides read TGCGCCAGCAGCCAAGGAGCCCACAACTCGAATGAGCAGTTCTTC. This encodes CASSQGAHNSNEQFF.

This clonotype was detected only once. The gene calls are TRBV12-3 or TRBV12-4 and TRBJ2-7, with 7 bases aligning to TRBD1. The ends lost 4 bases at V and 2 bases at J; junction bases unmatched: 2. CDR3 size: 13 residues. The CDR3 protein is CASSWTGPYEQYF. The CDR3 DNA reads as TGTGCCAGCAGTTGGACAGGCCCCTACGAGCAGTACTTC.

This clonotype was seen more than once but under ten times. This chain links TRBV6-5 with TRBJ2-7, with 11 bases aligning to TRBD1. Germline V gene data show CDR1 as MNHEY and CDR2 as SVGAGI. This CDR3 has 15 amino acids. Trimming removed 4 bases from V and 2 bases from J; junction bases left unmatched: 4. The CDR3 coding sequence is TGTGCCAGCAGTTCCCCGGGACAGGGGGCCTACGAGCAGTACTTC. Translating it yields CASSSPGQGAYEQYF.

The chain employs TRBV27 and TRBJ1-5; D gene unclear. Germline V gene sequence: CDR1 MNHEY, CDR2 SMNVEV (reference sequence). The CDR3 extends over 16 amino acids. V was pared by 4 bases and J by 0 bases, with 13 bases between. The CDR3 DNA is TGTGCCAGCAGTTCGAGATTTAAGGGTAGCAATCAGCCCCAGCATTTT. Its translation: CASSSRFKGSNQPQHF.

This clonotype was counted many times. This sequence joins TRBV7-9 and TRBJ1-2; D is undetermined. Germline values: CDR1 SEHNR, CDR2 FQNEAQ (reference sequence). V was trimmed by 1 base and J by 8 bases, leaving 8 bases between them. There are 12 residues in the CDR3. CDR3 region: CASSLVTRGYTF. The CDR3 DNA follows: TGTGCCAGCAGCTTAGTGACCCGGGGCTACACCTTC.

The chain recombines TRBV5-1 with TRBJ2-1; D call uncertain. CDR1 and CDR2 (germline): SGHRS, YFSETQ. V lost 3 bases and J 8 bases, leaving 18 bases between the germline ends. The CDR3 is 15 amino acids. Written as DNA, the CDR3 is TGCGCCAGCAGCTCCGGGTCGGGCGGCTATTATGAGCAGTTCTTC. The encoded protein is CASSSGSGGYYEQFF.

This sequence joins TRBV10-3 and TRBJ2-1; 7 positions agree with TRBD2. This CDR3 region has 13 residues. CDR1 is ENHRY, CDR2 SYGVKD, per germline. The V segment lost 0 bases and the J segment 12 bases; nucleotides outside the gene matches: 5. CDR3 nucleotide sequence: TGTGCCATCAGTGAGTCCGCTGGGGAGGGGCAGTTCTTC. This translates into CAISESAGEGQFF.

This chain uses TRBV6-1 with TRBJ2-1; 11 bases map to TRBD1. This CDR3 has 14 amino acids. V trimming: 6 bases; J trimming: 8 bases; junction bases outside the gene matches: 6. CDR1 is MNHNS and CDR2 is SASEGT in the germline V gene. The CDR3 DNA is TGTGCCAGCAGCCCGGGACAGGGGGTCTATGAGCAGTTCTTC. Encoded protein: CASSPGQGVYEQFF.

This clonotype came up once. CDR3 in amino acids: CASSDSRSTPLHF. Here the CDR3 DNA reads TGCGCCAGCAGTGACTCCCGTTCGACACCCCTCCACTTT. This rearrangement joins TRBV5-1 to TRBJ1-6; D gene ambiguous. Germline CDR1 is SGHRS and CDR2 is YFSETQ. Trimming took off 5 bases at V and 11 bases at J, with 14 bases between the two ends. CDR3 size: 13 residues.

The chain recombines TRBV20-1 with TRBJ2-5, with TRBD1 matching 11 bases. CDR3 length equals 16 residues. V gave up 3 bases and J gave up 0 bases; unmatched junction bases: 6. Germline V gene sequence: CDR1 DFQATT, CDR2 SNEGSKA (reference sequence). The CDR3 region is CSASEGQGVNQETQYF. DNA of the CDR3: TGCAGTGCTAGCGAGGGACAGGGGGTCAACCAAGAGACCCAGTACTTC.

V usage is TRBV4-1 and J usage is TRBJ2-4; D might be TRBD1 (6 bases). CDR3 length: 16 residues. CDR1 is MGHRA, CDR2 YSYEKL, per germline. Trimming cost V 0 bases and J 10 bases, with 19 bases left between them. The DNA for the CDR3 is TGCGCCAGCAGCCAAGAAACAGGGTCGATTCTTGCGATTCAGTACTTC. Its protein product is CASSQETGSILAIQYF.